The 20 T cell receptor beta chains below come from one sample, sequenced in a study of blood T cell repertoires in COVID-19. Method: immunoSEQ multiplex PCR; TCRdb's copy keeps in-frame clones and lacks some. The sample holds over 55,000 clones, roughly 83% seen once. Sequencing was done on a sample of peripheral blood. These receptors all come from a man aged 45-60 years with active COVID-19.

The J gene is TRBJ2-1, the V gene TRBV19, with 8 bases identical to TRBD1. Germline CDR1 LNHDA, CDR2 SQIVND (reference sequence). V trimming: 5 bases; J trimming: 0 bases; junction bases outside the gene matches: 9. The CDR3 has 17 residues. The CDR3: CASSERDRLGSYNEQFF. The DNA for the CDR3 is TGTGCCAGTAGTGAAAGGGACAGGCTCGGCTCCTACAATGAGCAGTTCTTC.

CDR3 sequence (DNA): TGTGCCAGCTCACGCAGGACTAGCGGATACAGCACAGATACGCAGTATTTT. This codes for CASSRRTSGYSTDTQYF. V gene TRBV18 combines with J gene TRBJ2-3; 10 bases map to TRBD2. Trimming cost V 4 bases and J 0 bases; bases outside gene matches: 7. Germline values: CDR1 KGHSH, CDR2 LQKENI. The CDR3 spans 17 residues.

CDR3 protein: CASSRQGTSETDTQYF. CDR3 bases: TGTGCCAGCAGCCGCCAAGGGACTAGCGAGACAGATACGCAGTATTTT. This chain uses TRBV5-5 with TRBJ2-3; 10 nucleotides match TRBD2. Germline V gene sequence: CDR1 SGHKS, CDR2 YYEKEE (reference sequence). The trim removed 4 bases at V and 3 bases at J, leaving 8 bases unmatched. The length of the CDR3 is 16 residues. The full variable domain, in which reference TRBV5-5 and TRBJ2-3 provide the parts outside the CDR3, is DAGVTQSPTHLIKTRGQQVTLRCSPISGHKSVSWYQQVLGQGPQFIFQYYEKEERGRGNFPDRFSARQFPNYSSELNVNALLLGDSALYLCASSRQGTSETDTQYFGPGTRLTVL.

V and J are TRBV6-2 or TRBV6-3 and TRBJ1-6; TRBD1 matches 8 bases. J lost 7 bases, V lost 6 bases, and 5 bases had no gene match. This CDR3 is 14 amino acids long. The germline gives CDR1 MNHEY, CDR2 SVGEGT. The CDR3 DNA reads TGTGCCAGCAGCCGACAGGGGCCAAATTCACCCCTCCACTTT. This sequence encodes CASSRQGPNSPLHF.

The rearrangement links TRBV9 to TRBJ2-2; 11 bases fit TRBD2. From germline, CDR1 is SGDLS and CDR2 YYNGEE. With V trimmed by 4 bases and J by 6 bases, 8 bases remained unmatched. CDR3 length equals 16 residues. The CDR3 DNA reads as TGTGCCAGCAGCCCCCGGGGTAGCGGGGGGGCCGGGGAGCTGTTTTTT. It specifies CASSPRGSGGAGELFF.

The chain carries TRBV5-6 and TRBJ1-1; tentative D call: TRBD1 (6 bases). CDR3 length equals 13 residues. Deletions cut 6 bases from V and 4 bases from J, with 13 bases between. CDR1 and CDR2 from the germline V gene are SGHDT and YYEEEE. The CDR3 coding sequence is TGTGCCAGCAACGGACAGCTGGGCACTGAAGCTTTCTTT. It yields the protein CASNGQLGTEAFF.

The rearrangement joins TRBV6-2 or TRBV6-3 to TRBJ1-1, with D hard to call. The CDR3 runs 15 residues. Trimming cost V 4 bases and J 5 bases, with 17 bases left between them. Germline values: CDR1 MNHEY, CDR2 SVGEGT. This chain's CDR3 is CASSSLPRGGTEAFF. The CDR3 DNA sequence: TGTGCCAGCAGTTCCCTACCCCGGGGAGGGACTGAAGCTTTCTTT.

This clone was observed a few times. The chain joins TRBV12-3 or TRBV12-4 to TRBJ1-2, with 8 bases fitting TRBD1. V trimming: 5 bases; J trimming: 5 bases; junction bases outside the gene matches: 1. The CDR3 contains 12 residues. DNA for the CDR3: TGTGCCAGCAGTACAGGGGGTTATGGCTACACCTTC. Amino acid sequence: CASSTGGYGYTF.

This chain joins TRBV12-3 or TRBV12-4 and TRBJ2-4; no firm D call. This CDR3 comprises 12 residues. V was shortened by 3 bases and J by 5 bases, with 5 bases between the two germline ends. CDR3 residues: CASSFAQNIQYF. Written as DNA, the CDR3 is TGTGCCAGCAGTTTTGCGCAAAACATTCAGTACTTC.

The V and J genes are TRBV18 and TRBJ2-3; 8 bases match TRBD2. The J segment lost 1 base and the V segment lost 10 bases, leaving 4 bases of the junction unmatched. This CDR3 is built from 13 residues. Looked up from germline, CDR1 is KGHSH and CDR2 is LQKENI. Written as DNA, the CDR3 is TGTGCCACCGTGACTAGCGGCACAGATACGCAGTATTTT. Translated, it gives CATVTSGTDTQYF. The full variable domain, rest sourced from reference TRBV18 and TRBJ2-3, is NAGVMQNPRHLVRRRGQEARLRCSPMKGHSHVYWYRQLPEEGLKFMVYLQKENIIDESGMPKERFSAEFPKEGPSILRIQQVVRGDSAAYFCATVTSGTDTQYFGPGTRLTVL.

The V gene is TRBV6-2 or TRBV6-3, the J gene TRBJ2-1, with D unclear. The germline V and J ends were trimmed by 4 bases and 6 bases, with 13 bases remaining between them. CDR1 is MNHEY and CDR2 is SVGEGT in the germline V gene. There are 14 residues in the CDR3. The CDR3 protein is CASSLVDSANEQFF. CDR3 DNA sequence: TGTGCCAGCAGTTTGGTAGATTCTGCCAATGAGCAGTTCTTC.

The chain joins TRBV3-1 (or the pseudogene TRBV3-2) to TRBJ1-5, with no clear D. Germline loops: CDR1 LGHDT, CDR2 YNNKEL (reference sequence). CDR3 length: 15 residues. V was shortened by 4 bases and J by 4 bases, with 14 bases between the two germline ends. CDR3 loop: CASSPSGSTNQPQHF. The CDR3 nucleotides read TGTGCCAGCAGCCCATCCGGTAGCACGAATCAGCCCCAGCATTTT.

The genes are TRBV27 and TRBJ1-2, with D unresolved. CDR1 is MNHEY, CDR2 SMNVEV, per germline (reference sequence). The CDR3 is made up of 15 amino acids. V was cut by 2 bases and J by 8 bases, with 18 bases left in between. CDR3: CASSLKGGVGHGYTF. In DNA, the CDR3 is TGTGCCAGCAGTTTAAAGGGAGGTGTGGGTCACGGCTACACCTTC.

The V call is TRBV18, the J call TRBJ2-1, with 10 bases that match TRBD2. V lost 1 base and J lost 3; bases outside the gene matches: 3. CDR1 and CDR2 (germline): KGHSH, LQKENI. The CDR3 extends over 16 amino acids. The CDR3 nucleotides are TGTGCCAGCTCACCACAAACTAGCGGGATCTACAATGAGCAGTTCTTC. It yields the protein CASSPQTSGIYNEQFF.

The chain recombines TRBV6-5 with TRBJ2-1; D ambiguous. Germline lookup yields CDR1 MNHEY and CDR2 SVGAGI. The V end was cut by 11 bases, the J end by 9 bases, with 17 bases between. There are 12 residues in the CDR3. This chain's CDR3 is CACAPQGGEQFF. In nucleotides, the CDR3 is TGTGCCTGCGCCCCCCAAGGCGGTGAGCAGTTCTTC.

The chain employs TRBV25-1 and TRBJ2-1; 7 nucleotides line up with TRBD2. Germline trimming cut 1 base from V and 0 bases from J; bases unmatched to any gene: 3. Germline CDR1 is MGHDK and CDR2 is SYGVNS. The CDR3 sequence is 16 residues long. The CDR3 DNA follows: TGTGCCAGCAGTGAATGGGACTATGCCTCCTACAATGAGCAGTTCTTC. Its protein is CASSEWDYASYNEQFF.

V gene TRBV18 combines with J gene TRBJ1-1; D unresolved. V was clipped by 3 bases and J by 1 base, with 15 bases between them. Per germline, CDR1 KGHSH and CDR2 LQKENI. The CDR3 contains 16 residues. CDR3 coding DNA: TGTGCCAGCTCACCGGCGCTGGGCATAGGGAACACTGAAGCTTTCTTT. This sequence encodes CASSPALGIGNTEAFF.

The rearrangement links TRBV4-1 to TRBJ2-7, with 9 bases that match TRBD2. The CDR3 contains 15 residues. Trimming cost V 4 bases and J 4 bases; bases outside gene matches: 8. CDR1 is MGHRA, CDR2 YSYEKL, per germline. CDR3 in amino acids: CASSPRGSGSYEQYF. In DNA form, the CDR3 reads TGCGCCAGCAGCCCCCGGGGTAGCGGGAGTTACGAGCAGTACTTC.

The chain employs TRBV14 and TRBJ2-5; D might be TRBD2 (5 bases). CDR1 and CDR2 from the germline V gene are SGHDN and FVKESK. V lost 4 bases to trimming and J lost 4 bases, with 10 bases between them. The CDR3 has 13 amino acids. The CDR3 DNA is TGTGCCAGCAGCCCGAGAGGGCGAGAGACCCAGTACTTC. Encoded protein: CASSPRGRETQYF. Full variable domain (remainder filled in from reference TRBV14 and TRBJ2-5): EAGVTQFPSHSVIEKGQTVTLRCDPISGHDNLYWYRRVMGKEIKFLLHFVKESKQDESGMPNNRFLAERTGGTYSTLKVQPAELEDSGVYFCASSPRGRETQYFGPGTRLLVL.

The rearrangement links TRBV7-2 to TRBJ2-3, with a weak D call TRBD2 (6 bases). Per the germline V gene, CDR1 is SGHTA and CDR2 is FQGNSA. CDR3 length: 15 amino acids. Trimming stripped 1 base from V and 1 base from J, with 9 bases between. Written as DNA, the CDR3 is TGTGCCAGCAGCTTAGTGGGACTCCGCACAGATACGCAGTATTTT. Protein: CASSLVGLRTDTQYF.